This T cell receptor beta chain was recorded in a study of shared T cell receptors in the human thymus. Data came from immunoSEQ multiplex PCR; TCRdb stores just in-frame clones and leaves some out. The table shows some 760,000 clones, with approximately 85% occurring only once. This sample also belongs to another study, concerning human thymus T cells.

Sequencing was carried out using thymocytes. The TCR comes from a girl under two years old with a congenital heart defect.

In DNA, the CDR3 is TGTGCCGCCCAGGGGTTGGGACGGGATGGCTACACCTTC. It yields the protein CAAQGLGRDGYTF. The chain recombines TRBV10-3 with TRBJ1-2, with D maybe TRBD1 (6 bases). CDR1 is ENHRY and CDR2 is SYGVKD in the germline V gene. The CDR3 contains 13 residues. The ends were cut back, 11 bases at V and 6 bases at J, with 19 bases in the middle.